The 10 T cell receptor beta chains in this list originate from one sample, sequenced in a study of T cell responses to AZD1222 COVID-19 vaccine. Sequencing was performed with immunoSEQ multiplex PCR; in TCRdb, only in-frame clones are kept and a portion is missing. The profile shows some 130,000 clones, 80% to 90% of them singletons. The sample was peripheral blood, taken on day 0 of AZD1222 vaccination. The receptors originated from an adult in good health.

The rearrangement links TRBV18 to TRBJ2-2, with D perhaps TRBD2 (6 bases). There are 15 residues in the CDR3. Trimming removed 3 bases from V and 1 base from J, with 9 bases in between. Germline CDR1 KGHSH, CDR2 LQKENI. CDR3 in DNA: TGTGCCAGCTCACCTAGCGGTATGAACACCGGGGAGCTGTTTTTT. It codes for CASSPSGMNTGELFF.

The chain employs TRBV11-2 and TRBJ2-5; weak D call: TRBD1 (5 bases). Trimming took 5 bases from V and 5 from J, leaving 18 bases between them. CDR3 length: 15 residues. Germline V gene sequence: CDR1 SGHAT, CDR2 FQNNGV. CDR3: CASSGGRTTGETQYF. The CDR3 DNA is TGTGCCAGCAGCGGCGGAAGGACAACCGGGGAGACCCAGTACTTC.

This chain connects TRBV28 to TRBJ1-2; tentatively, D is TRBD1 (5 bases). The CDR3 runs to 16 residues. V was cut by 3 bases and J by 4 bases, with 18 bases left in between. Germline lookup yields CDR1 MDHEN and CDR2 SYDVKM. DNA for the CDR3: TGTGCCAGCAGTTTGACAACACTGGATCAGGGCTATGGCTACACCTTC. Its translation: CASSLTTLDQGYGYTF.

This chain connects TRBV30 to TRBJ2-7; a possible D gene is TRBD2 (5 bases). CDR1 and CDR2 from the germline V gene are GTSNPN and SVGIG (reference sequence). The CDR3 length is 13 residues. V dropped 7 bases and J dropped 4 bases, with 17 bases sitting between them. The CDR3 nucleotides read TGTGCCTCCACTCCGCTAGCAGGATACGAGCAGTACTTC. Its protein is CASTPLAGYEQYF.

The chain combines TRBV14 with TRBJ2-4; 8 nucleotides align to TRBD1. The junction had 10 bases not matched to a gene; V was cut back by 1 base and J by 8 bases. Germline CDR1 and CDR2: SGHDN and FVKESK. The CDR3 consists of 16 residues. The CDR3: CASSQAGSGRGHIQYF. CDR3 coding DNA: TGTGCCAGCAGCCAAGCAGGCTCCGGCAGGGGGCACATTCAGTACTTC.

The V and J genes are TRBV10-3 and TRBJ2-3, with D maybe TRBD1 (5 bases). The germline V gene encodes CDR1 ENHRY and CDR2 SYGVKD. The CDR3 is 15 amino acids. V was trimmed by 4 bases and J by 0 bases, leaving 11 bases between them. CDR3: CAISGTLTSTDTQYF. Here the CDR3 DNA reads TGTGCCATCAGTGGGACACTGACTAGCACAGATACGCAGTATTTT.

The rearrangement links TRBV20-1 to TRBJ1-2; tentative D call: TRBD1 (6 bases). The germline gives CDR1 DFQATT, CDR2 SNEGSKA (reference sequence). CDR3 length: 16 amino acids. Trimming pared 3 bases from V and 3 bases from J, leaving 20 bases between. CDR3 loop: CSASVFQGHIDYGYTF. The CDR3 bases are TGCAGTGCTAGTGTTTTTCAGGGACATATTGACTATGGCTACACCTTC.

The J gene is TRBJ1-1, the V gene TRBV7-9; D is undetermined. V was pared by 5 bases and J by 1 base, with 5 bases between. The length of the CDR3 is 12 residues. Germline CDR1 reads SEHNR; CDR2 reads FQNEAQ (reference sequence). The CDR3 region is CASSLKNTEAFF. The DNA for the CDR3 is TGTGCCAGCAGCCTTAAGAACACTGAAGCTTTCTTT.

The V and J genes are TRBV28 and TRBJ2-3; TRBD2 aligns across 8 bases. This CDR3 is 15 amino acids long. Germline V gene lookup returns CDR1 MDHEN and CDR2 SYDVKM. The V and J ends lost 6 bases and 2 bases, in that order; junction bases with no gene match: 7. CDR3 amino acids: CASSLRGGFTDTQYF. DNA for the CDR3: TGTGCCAGCAGCCTGCGCGGGGGGTTCACAGATACGCAGTATTTT.

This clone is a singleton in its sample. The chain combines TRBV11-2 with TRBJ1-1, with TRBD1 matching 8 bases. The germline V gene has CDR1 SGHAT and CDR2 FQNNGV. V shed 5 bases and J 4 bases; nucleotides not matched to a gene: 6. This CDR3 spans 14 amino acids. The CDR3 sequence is CASSQQGAGTEAFF. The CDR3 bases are TGTGCCAGCAGCCAGCAGGGGGCGGGCACTGAAGCTTTCTTT.